The present T cell receptor beta chain was sequenced within a study of blood T cell repertoires in COVID-19. Authors' analysis steps: Estimation of nucleated cell counts relied on the amplification of reference gene primers. Repertoires were generated with immunoSEQ multiplex PCR, while TCRdb's copy carries only in-frame clones and drops some. Clonal size and the V and J genes are those of that table, whereas D and trimming came from the DNA. The sample carries roughly 95,000 clones, 90% to 95% recorded once. This clone occurred a few times. Sequenced material: peripheral blood. The TCR comes from a woman aged 45-60 years in a cohort sampled during active COVID-19.

The CDR3 reads CASPPAGSGGRNEQFF. The CDR3 DNA is TGTGCCAGCCCCCCAGCAGGTAGCGGGGGGAGGAATGAGCAGTTCTTC. The chain uses TRBV28 and TRBJ2-1; 10 bases agree with TRBD2. This CDR3 contains 16 residues. The J segment lost 7 bases and the V segment lost 8 bases, leaving 14 bases of the junction unmatched. CDR1 and CDR2 from the germline V gene are MDHEN and SYDVKM.